This note documents a single TCR beta chain sequence. Its matching antigen is unknown. The source of the sample is a study of cytomegalovirus exposure and HLA in healthy donors. The V segment lost 7 bases and the J segment 4 bases; nucleotides outside the gene matches: 7. In germline, CDR1 is MNHEY, CDR2 SMNVEV (reference sequence). The CDR3 is made up of 15 amino acids. Using immunoSEQ multiplex PCR, the repertoire was profiled, and TCRdb retains in-frame clones only, with some absent. The sample carries fewer than 250,000 clones, approximately 90% recorded once. Overall study findings and caveats: Overall, approximately 150 TCR beta chains were annotated as cytomegalovirus-associated. Reported performance of the classifier showed diagnosis of cytomegalovirus status with high specificity and sensitivity. There were some public TCRs occurring in many donors, but most TCR sequences were rare.

Sequenced sample: PBMCs. The receptor comes from a man between 18 and 35 years old in good health and CMV-seronegative. This sequence joins TRBV27 and TRBJ2-1; TRBD1 matches 10 bases. CDR3 nucleotides: TGTGCCAGCAACACCGGGACAGGGGCTTACAATGAGCAGTTCTTC. Its translation: CASNTGTGAYNEQFF.